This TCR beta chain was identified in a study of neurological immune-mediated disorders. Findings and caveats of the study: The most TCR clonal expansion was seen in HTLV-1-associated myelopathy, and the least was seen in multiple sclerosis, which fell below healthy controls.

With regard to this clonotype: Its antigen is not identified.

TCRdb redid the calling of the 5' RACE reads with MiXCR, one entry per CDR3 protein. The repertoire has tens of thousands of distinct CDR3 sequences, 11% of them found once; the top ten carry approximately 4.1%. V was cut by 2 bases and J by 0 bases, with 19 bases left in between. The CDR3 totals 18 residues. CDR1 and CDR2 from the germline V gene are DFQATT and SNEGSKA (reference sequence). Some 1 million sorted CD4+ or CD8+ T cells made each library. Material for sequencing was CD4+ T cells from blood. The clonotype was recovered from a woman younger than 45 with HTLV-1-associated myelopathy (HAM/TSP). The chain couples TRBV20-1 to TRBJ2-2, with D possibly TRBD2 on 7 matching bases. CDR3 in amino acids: CSARKRTGGRANTGELFF. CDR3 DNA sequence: TGCAGTGCTAGAAAGCGAACGGGGGGCCGTGCGAACACCGGGGAGCTGTTTTTT.